This TCR beta chain emerged from a study of T-cell memory formation after mild COVID-19. In the study overall: The study found TCR clusters largely donor specific.

CDR1 SGHAT and CDR2 FQNNGV come from the germline V gene. J was trimmed by 15 bases and V by 5 bases; bases with no gene match: 11. This CDR3 region has 14 residues. TCR alpha and TCR beta cDNA libraries carrying sample barcodes and UMIs came from 5'RACE with constant-segment primers. TCRdb used MiXCR to reprocess the 5' RACE reads, holding one entry per CDR3 protein. The sample has some 180,000 distinct CDR3 sequences, 13% seen once. A word on this clonotype: As yet, its antigen is unknown.

The study's findings and limits: Clones that contracted from day 15 to 85 were balanced CD4/CD8, while later expanders leaned CD4+. Some SARS-CoV-2-responding clones were already detected in memory before infection.

The source of this sequence is a man between 18 and 35 years old who had mild COVID-19 (a few samples of this study predate the infection). Cell type and time point are not known. The chain employs TRBV11-2 and TRBJ2-1; 12 nucleotides match TRBD2. The sequenced material came from PBMCs or a T cell subset sorted from them (not recorded which). The CDR3 DNA follows: TGTGCCAGCAGCCCCGGGGCTAGCGGGGGGGTCCTGTTCTTC. Translation: CASSPGASGGVLFF. The full variable domain, its missing parts supplied by reference TRBV11-2 and TRBJ2-1, is EAGVAQSPRYKIIEKRQSVAFWCNPISGHATLYWYQQILGQGPKLLIQFQNNGVVDDSQLPKDRFSAERLKGVDSTLKIQPAKLEDSAVYLCASSPGASGGVLFFGPGTRLTVL.